Following are 20 T cell receptor beta chains from one sample sequenced in a study of blood T cell repertoires in COVID-19. Measured with immunoSEQ multiplex PCR; TCRdb has only the in-frame clones, and not every one. The data show about 190,000 clones, with 88% seen just once and 4% to 5% held by the top ten. Sequences were obtained from peripheral blood. These receptors originate from a human donor in a cohort sampled during active COVID-19.

The chain is built from TRBV9 and TRBJ1-2; D gene uncertain. Per germline, CDR1 SGDLS and CDR2 YYNGEE. V was pared by 3 bases and J by 3 bases, with 18 bases between. The CDR3 loop spans 16 amino acids. CDR3 nucleotide sequence: TGTGCCAGCAGCGAGCCGGATGGCTACCGGGACTATGGCTACACCTTC. The encoded protein is CASSEPDGYRDYGYTF.

This clone was seen a single time. The chain combines TRBV6-2 or TRBV6-3 with TRBJ1-2; D is unresolved. V lost 5 bases, J lost 1 base, and 17 bases lay in between. Germline loops: CDR1 MNHEY, CDR2 SVGEGT. This CDR3 comprises 16 residues. CDR3 sequence reads: CASSAAETGSNYGYTF. Written as DNA, the CDR3 is TGTGCCAGCAGTGCGGCCGAGACGGGGAGTAACTATGGCTACACCTTC.

The chain recombines TRBV4-3 with TRBJ2-3; a weak D match, TRBD2 (5 bases). V lost 3 bases and J 7 bases, leaving 23 bases between the germline ends. Germline CDR1 LGHNA, CDR2 YSLEER. This CDR3 is 17 amino acids long. The CDR3 loop reads CASSHGGWPIDTNTQYF. The CDR3 DNA follows: TGCGCCAGCAGCCACGGCGGGTGGCCCATCGACACGAATACGCAGTATTTT.

The rearrangement uses TRBV4-1 and TRBJ1-3, with no clear D. V was shortened by 4 bases and J by 4 bases, with 14 bases between the two germline ends. This CDR3 comprises 15 residues. Germline CDR1 is MGHRA and CDR2 is YSYEKL. The CDR3 DNA sequence: TGCGCCAGCAGCCCAAGGCTAGGATCCGGAAACACCATATATTTT. It translates to CASSPRLGSGNTIYF.

In this sample, this clone turned up once. The J gene is TRBJ1-2, the V gene TRBV5-4; weak D call: TRBD1 (5 bases). V was pared by 0 bases and J by 6 bases, with 9 bases between. Germline lookup yields CDR1 SGHNT and CDR2 YYREEE (reference sequence). The CDR3 extends over 13 amino acids. CDR3 sequence (DNA): TGTGCCAGCAGCTTGGTAGGGGAACATGGCTACACCTTC. It yields the protein CASSLVGEHGYTF.

The chain carries TRBV6-5 and TRBJ1-5; D is undetermined. CDR1 is MNHEY, CDR2 SVGAGI, per germline. V shed 8 bases and J shed 2 bases, with 13 bases lying between them. The CDR3 spans 14 residues. The CDR3 sequence: CASRTTRGNQPQHF. The CDR3 DNA follows: TGTGCCAGCCGCACAACACGGGGCAATCAGCCCCAGCATTTT.

The chain joins TRBV19 to TRBJ1-2; TRBD1 matches at 10 bases. Germline-derived CDR1 and CDR2 are LNHDA and SQIVND (reference sequence). The CDR3 loop spans 16 amino acids. Germline trimming cut 5 bases from V and 3 bases from J; bases unmatched to any gene: 9. The CDR3 reads CASSVGTGDYYYGYTF. The CDR3 nucleotides are TGTGCCAGTAGTGTGGGGACAGGGGACTATTACTATGGCTACACCTTC.

The V call is TRBV5-1, the J call TRBJ2-2; a weak D match, TRBD1 (5 bases). The CDR3 is 16 amino acids. Trimming shortened V by 2 bases and J by 4 bases, and 15 bases separated the two germline ends. In germline, CDR1 is SGHRS, CDR2 YFSETQ. CDR3 DNA: TGCGCCAGCAGCTTAACGGTAGGGGCTGGCACCGGGGAGCTGTTTTTT. Its translation is CASSLTVGAGTGELFF. Looking up the rest from reference TRBV5-1 and TRBJ2-2 gives the full variable domain: KAGVTQTPRYLIKTRGQQVTLSCSPISGHRSVSWYQQTPGQGLQFLFEYFSETQRNKGNFPGRFSGRQFSNSRSEMNVSTLELGDSALYLCASSLTVGAGTGELFFGEGSRLTVL.

This clone is a singleton in its sample. The rearrangement uses TRBV7-2 and TRBJ2-7, with D possibly TRBD2 on 6 matching bases. CDR3 length: 14 residues. The ends were cut back, 1 base at V and 6 bases at J, with 13 bases in the middle. Germline V gene lookup returns CDR1 SGHTA and CDR2 FQGNSA. In DNA form, the CDR3 reads TGTGCCAGCAGCTTAGATTTTGGGCGGGGCGAGCAGTACTTC. This codes for CASSLDFGRGEQYF.

This clone was detected a few times. The V call is TRBV7-8, the J call TRBJ2-2; perhaps TRBD2 as D (6 bases). This CDR3 is built from 17 residues. Germline V gene sequence: CDR1 SGHVS, CDR2 FQNEAQ. Trimming stripped 1 base from V and 7 bases from J, with 19 bases between. The CDR3 here is CASSLGLMSGGGGELFF. The CDR3 nucleotides read TGTGCCAGCAGCTTAGGGCTAATGTCCGGGGGAGGCGGGGAGCTGTTTTTT.

The gene calls are TRBV4-2 and TRBJ1-5; TRBD1 aligns across 7 bases. The V and J ends lost 1 base and 0 bases, in that order; junction bases with no gene match: 15. The CDR3 runs to 20 residues. From germline, CDR1 is LGHNA and CDR2 YNFKEQ. The CDR3 nucleotides are TGTGCCAGCAGCCAAGTCTGGGACAGTGGGGATCCTTATAGCAATCAGCCCCAGCATTTT. This encodes CASSQVWDSGDPYSNQPQHF.

The chain links TRBV27 to TRBJ1-4; 7 bases agree with TRBD1. The germline CDR1 and CDR2 sequences are MNHEY and SMNVEV (reference sequence). The CDR3 is made up of 18 amino acids. Trimming cost V 4 bases and J 1 base; bases outside gene matches: 12. CDR3 bases: TGTGCCAGCAGTTCCCGGACAGGCGCCAGCGGAACTAATGAAAAACTGTTTTTT. Protein product: CASSSRTGASGTNEKLFF.

The chain carries TRBV6-2 or TRBV6-3 and TRBJ2-4; D is undetermined. The CDR3 is 13 amino acids. The germline V gene has CDR1 MNHEY and CDR2 SVGEGT. Trimming stripped 2 bases from V and 9 bases from J, with 11 bases between. CDR3 nucleotides: TGTGCCAGCAGTTACGGCCCCGCAGGCATTCAGTACTTC. It specifies CASSYGPAGIQYF.

CDR3 loop: CASSFSAYEQYF. The CDR3 DNA reads TGTGCCAGCAGTTTTTCCGCCTACGAGCAGTACTTC. J is TRBJ2-7 and V is TRBV6-2 or TRBV6-3, with unresolved D. There are 12 residues in the CDR3. V lost 4 bases and J 2 bases, leaving 6 bases between the germline ends. Germline values: CDR1 MNHEY, CDR2 SVGEGT.

The chain employs TRBV27 and TRBJ1-5; D ambiguous. This CDR3 spans 14 amino acids. The ends were cut back, 1 base at V and 2 bases at J, with 6 bases in the middle. CDR1 MNHEY and CDR2 SMNVEV come from the germline V gene (reference sequence). CDR3 sequence: CASSLFGGNQPQHF. The CDR3 DNA sequence: TGTGCCAGCAGTTTATTCGGGGGCAATCAGCCCCAGCATTTT.

This chain connects TRBV5-4 to TRBJ2-2; 9 nucleotides align to TRBD2. Germline CDR1 is SGHNT and CDR2 is YYREEE (reference sequence). V dropped 0 bases and J dropped 7; count of bases not matched to a gene: 4. The CDR3 totals 15 residues. CDR3 nucleotides: TGTGCCAGCAGCTTGGCTAGCGGGGTTGGCGGGGAGCTGTTTTTT. Protein product: CASSLASGVGGELFF.

This clone was observed once. This chain joins TRBV5-1 and TRBJ1-2; 7 nucleotides align to TRBD1. This CDR3 has 13 amino acids. The V segment lost 2 bases and the J segment 7 bases; nucleotides outside the gene matches: 5. Per germline, CDR1 SGHRS and CDR2 YFSETQ. CDR3 DNA: TGCGCCAGCAGCTTTCAGGGGGAAGGTGGCTACACCTTC. As protein: CASSFQGEGGYTF.

V usage is TRBV7-2 and J usage is TRBJ2-5; 14 nucleotides line up with TRBD2. The length of the CDR3 is 15 residues. V shed 3 bases, J shed 5 bases, and the junction held 2 bases outside the gene matches. Germline loops: CDR1 SGHTA, CDR2 FQGNSA. CDR3 sequence (DNA): TGTGCCAGCAGCTTCGGACTAGCGGGGGGTGAGACCCAGTACTTC. It specifies CASSFGLAGGETQYF.

The chain links TRBV20-1 to TRBJ2-7; possibly TRBD2 for D (6 bases). Trimming removed 3 bases from V and 6 bases from J, with 15 bases in between. Germline V gene lookup returns CDR1 DFQATT and CDR2 SNEGSKA (reference sequence). The CDR3 consists of 13 residues. The CDR3: CSASGDRGSEQYF. The CDR3, as DNA: TGCAGTGCTAGTGGGGACCGGGGGTCCGAGCAGTACTTC.

The V call is TRBV19, the J call TRBJ2-6, with no clear D. The germline V gene encodes CDR1 LNHDA and CDR2 SQIVND (reference sequence). CDR3 length: 14 residues. V lost 5 bases, J lost 2 bases, and 7 bases lay in between. In DNA, the CDR3 is TGTGCCAGTAGTCCCTCGGCTGGGGCCAACGTCCTGACTTTC. Its protein is CASSPSAGANVLTF.